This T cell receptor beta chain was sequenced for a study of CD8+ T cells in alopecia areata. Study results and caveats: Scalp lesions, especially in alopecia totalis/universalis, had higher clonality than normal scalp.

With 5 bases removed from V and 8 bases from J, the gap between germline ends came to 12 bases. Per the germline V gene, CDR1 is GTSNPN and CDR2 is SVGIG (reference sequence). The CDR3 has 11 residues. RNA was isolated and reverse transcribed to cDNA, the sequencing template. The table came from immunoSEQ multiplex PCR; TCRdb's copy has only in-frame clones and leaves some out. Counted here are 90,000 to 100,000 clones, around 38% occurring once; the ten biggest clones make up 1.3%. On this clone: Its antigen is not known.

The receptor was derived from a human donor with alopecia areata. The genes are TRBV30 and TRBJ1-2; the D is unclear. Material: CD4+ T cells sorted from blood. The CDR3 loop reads CAWAKGTGYTF. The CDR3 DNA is TGTGCCTGGGCCAAGGGTACCGGCTACACCTTC.